A selection of T cell receptor beta chains follows, all from one sample in a study of cytomegalovirus exposure and HLA in healthy donors. Profiling relied on immunoSEQ multiplex PCR, and the TCRdb table lists in-frame clones only, not all of them. The sample yields 150,000 to 200,000 clones, around 74% seen once. Sequenced material: PBMCs. The source is a woman aged 25 to 39 in good health and CMV-seronegative. Each CDR3 is given with its conserved first and last residue. D genes are given only for firm matches. Where a row states a size, it is once, few, many or the class of an expanded clone; other rows omit it.

.	TRBV10-1	TRBJ2-2	TRBD1	TGCGCCAGCAGTGAGTCGGCACACACATGGGACAGCCCGAACACCGGGGAGCTGTTTTTT	CASSESAHTWDSPNTGELFF
.	TRBV27	TRBJ2-2	TRBD1	TGTGCCAGCCTGGGAAGGGGGCGCCTAGCCGGGGAGCTGTTTTTT	CASLGRGRLAGELFF
.	TRBV4-1	TRBJ2-7	TRBD1	TGCGCCAGCAGCCAAGGGACAGGGACCCGTTACGAGCAGTACTTC	CASSQGTGTRYEQYF
few	TRBV6-5	TRBJ1-2	TRBD1	TGTGCCAGCAGTTACTCTACCCAGGGGGTAGGGCATGGCTACACCTTC	CASSYSTQGVGHGYTF
.	TRBV6-5	TRBJ1-2	TRBD1	TGTGCCAGCAGTTACACCGGGACAGCGAAGGAGTACACCTTC	CASSYTGTAKEYTF
.	TRBV27	TRBJ2-2	TRBD1	TGTGCCAGCAGGCTGGACAGGCTATCGAACACCGGGGAGCTGTTTTTT	CASRLDRLSNTGELFF
.	TRBV6-1	TRBJ1-1	.	TGTGCCAGCCACTCCTTCCAGGGGCGTAACACTGAAGCTTTCTTT	CASHSFQGRNTEAFF
.	TRBV2	TRBJ2-7	.	TGTGCCAGCGCGGGACAGTACTCCTACGAGCAGTACTTC	CASAGQYSYEQYF
.	TRBV27	TRBJ1-2	.	TGTGCCAGCAGTTTACTCGGGGGAGGCTATGGCTACACCTTC	CASSLLGGGYGYTF
.	TRBV13	TRBJ2-1	.	TGTGCCAGCAGCTTAGTCCGGGGAAGCTCCTACAATGAGCAGTTCTTC	CASSLVRGSSYNEQFF
.	TRBV5-1	TRBJ2-5	TRBD2	TGCGCCAGCAGGACTAGCGGGTGGCAAGAGACCCAGTACTTC	CASRTSGWQETQYF
few	TRBV2	TRBJ2-3	TRBD2	TGTGCCAGCAGTGTTACTAGCGCGACAGATACGCAGTATTTT	CASSVTSATDTQYF
once	TRBV6-5	TRBJ1-2	.	TGTGCCAGCAGTGCGGGCGGGAACTATGGCTACACCTTC	CASSAGGNYGYTF
.	TRBV5-1	TRBJ1-1	.	TGCGCCAGCACCCCGACAGGAACTGAGAGGGCTTTCTTT	CASTPTGTERAFF
.	TRBV10-3	TRBJ1-1	.	TGTGCCATCAGTGAGCCTACCAGGACTGAAGCTTTCTTT	CAISEPTRTEAFF
.	TRBV2	TRBJ2-2	TRBD2	TGTGCCAGCAGTGAGAAGCGGGGGGGCCGGACCGGGGAGCTGTTTTTT	CASSEKRGGRTGELFF
.	TRBV30	TRBJ1-4	TRBD1	TGTGCCTGGAGTGCAGGGACAGGGGGCTTAACTAATGAAAAACTGTTTTTT	CAWSAGTGGLTNEKLFF
.	TRBV9	TRBJ1-2	.	TGTGCCAGCAGCGTAGACCCCTCGGGGGGCCGAGGCGGCTACACCTTC	CASSVDPSGGRGGYTF
.	TRBV19	TRBJ1-1	TRBD1	TGTGCCAGTAGTAGTAGACAATACAGGGGGCTAAACACTGAAGCTTTCTTT	CASSSRQYRGLNTEAFF
.	TRBV27	TRBJ1-2	TRBD1	TGTGCCAGCAGTTTGGGGTTTTGGTCGGGACAGGGAGGCTATGGCTACACCTTC	CASSLGFWSGQGGYGYTF
.	TRBV7-8	TRBJ2-7	.	TGTTCCAGCAAGGAGAAGCCGGCATACGAGCAGTACTTC	CSSKEKPAYEQYF
.	TRBV4-2	TRBJ1-2	TRBD1	TGTGCCAGCAGCCAAGAAATAGGGGGCGGCTATGGCTACACCTTC	CASSQEIGGGYGYTF